Included here is one T cell receptor (beta chain) sequence, with context. Its specificity is unknown. These data come from a study of CD8+ T cells in alopecia areata. The germline V gene has CDR1 MNHEY and CDR2 SMNVEV (reference sequence). V lost 3 bases, J lost 4 bases, and 9 bases lay in between. The CDR3 spans 13 residues. Extracted RNA was reverse transcribed into cDNA, the sequencing template. Assay used: immunoSEQ multiplex PCR; TCRdb lists only in-frame clones, some missing. Of around 210,000 clones listed, approximately 60% are singletons. General study points: An increase in clonality over normal scalp was evident in lesional scalp, especially alopecia totalis/universalis. Among patients, TCR sharing was less clear than in mice, a difference possibly due in part to HLA diversity in the patient population.

This receptor was identified in a human donor in good health. The chain uses TRBV27 and TRBJ1-2; D gene ambiguous. The sample consisted of CD8+ T cells sorted from blood. The CDR3 spells CASSFRQTYGYTF. CDR3 bases: TGTGCCAGCAGTTTCCGGCAGACCTATGGCTACACCTTC.